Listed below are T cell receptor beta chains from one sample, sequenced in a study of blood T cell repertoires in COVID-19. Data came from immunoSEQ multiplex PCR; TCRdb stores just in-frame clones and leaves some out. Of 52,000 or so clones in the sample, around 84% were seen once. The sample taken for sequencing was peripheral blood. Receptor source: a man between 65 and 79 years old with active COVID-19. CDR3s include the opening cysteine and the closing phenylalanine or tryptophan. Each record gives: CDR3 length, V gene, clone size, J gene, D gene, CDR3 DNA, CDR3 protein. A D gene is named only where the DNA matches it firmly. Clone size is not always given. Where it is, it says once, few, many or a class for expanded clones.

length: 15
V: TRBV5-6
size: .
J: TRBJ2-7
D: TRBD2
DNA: TGTGCCAGCAGCCCCCCGGGTAGCGGGAGGTATGAGCAGTACTTC
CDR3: CASSPPGSGRYEQYF

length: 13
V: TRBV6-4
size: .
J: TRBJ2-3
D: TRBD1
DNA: TGTGCCAGCAGCCGACAGGGAACAGATACGCAGTATTTT
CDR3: CASSRQGTDTQYF

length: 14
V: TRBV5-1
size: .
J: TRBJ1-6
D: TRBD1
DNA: TGCGCCAGCAGCTCCGGACAGGGGGGGTCACCCCTCCACTTT
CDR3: CASSSGQGGSPLHF

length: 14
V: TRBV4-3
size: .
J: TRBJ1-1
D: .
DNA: TGCGCCAGCAGCCAAGTTTCAGGGCGCGATGAAGCTTTCTTT
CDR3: CASSQVSGRDEAFF

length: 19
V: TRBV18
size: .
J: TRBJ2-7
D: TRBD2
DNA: TGTGCCAGCTCACCAAAAATAGGGTCCGGCCTAGCGGGCTCCTACGAGCAGTACTTC
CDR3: CASSPKIGSGLAGSYEQYF

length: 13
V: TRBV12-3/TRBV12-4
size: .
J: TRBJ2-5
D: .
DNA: TGTGCCAGCAGTTTCCCTTACCAAGAGACCCAGTACTTC
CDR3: CASSFPYQETQYF

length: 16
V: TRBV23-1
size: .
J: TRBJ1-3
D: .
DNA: TGCGCCAGCAGTCTCACCACGACAGGACCTGGAAACACCATATATTTT
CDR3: CASSLTTTGPGNTIYF

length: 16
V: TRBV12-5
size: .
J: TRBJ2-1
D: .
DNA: TGTGCTAGTGGTTTAGGGGGGAGGGCCGGGATGGATGAGCAGTTCTTC
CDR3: CASGLGGRAGMDEQFF

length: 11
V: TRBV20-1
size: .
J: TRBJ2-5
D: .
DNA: TGCAGTGCTAGGGGCTTGGAGACCCAGTACTTC
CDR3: CSARGLETQYF

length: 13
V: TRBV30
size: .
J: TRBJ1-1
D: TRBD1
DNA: TGTGCCTGGATTGGGACAGCGTACACTGAAGCTTTCTTT
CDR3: CAWIGTAYTEAFF

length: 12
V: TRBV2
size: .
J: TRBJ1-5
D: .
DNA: TGTGCCAGCAGTGGAGAAATACAGCCCCAGCATTTT
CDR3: CASSGEIQPQHF

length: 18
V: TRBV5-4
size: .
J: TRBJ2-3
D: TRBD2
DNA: TGTGCCAGCAGCTTGGGGACTAGCGGGAGAGGGTGGGGAGATACGCAGTATTTT
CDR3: CASSLGTSGRGWGDTQYF

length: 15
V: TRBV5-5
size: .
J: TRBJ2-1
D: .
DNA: TGTGCCAGCAGCGGAGGGACAGCCACCTACAATGAGCAGTTCTTC
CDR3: CASSGGTATYNEQFF

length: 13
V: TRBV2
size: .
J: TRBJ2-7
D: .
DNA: TGTGCCAGCAGTCCTGGACACAGATACGAGCAGTACTTC
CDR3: CASSPGHRYEQYF

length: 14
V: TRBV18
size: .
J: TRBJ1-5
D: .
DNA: TGTGCCAGCTCACTCACAGGGTTTAATCAGCCCCAGCATTTT
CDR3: CASSLTGFNQPQHF

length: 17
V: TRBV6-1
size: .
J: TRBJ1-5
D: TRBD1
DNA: TGTGCCAGCAGTGAAGGACAGGGGGCGCGAGGCAATCAGCCCCAGCATTTT
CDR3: CASSEGQGARGNQPQHF

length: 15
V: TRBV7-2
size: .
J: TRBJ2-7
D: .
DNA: TGTGCCAGCAGCGGGGGGTCCGGGACCCCCTACGAGCAGTACTTC
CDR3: CASSGGSGTPYEQYF

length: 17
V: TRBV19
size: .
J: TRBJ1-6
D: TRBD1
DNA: TGTGCCAGTAGTCCTCGACAGGGGGCTTCACCCAATTCACCCCTCCACTTT
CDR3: CASSPRQGASPNSPLHF

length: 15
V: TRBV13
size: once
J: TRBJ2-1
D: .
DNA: TGTGCCAGCAGGTCCGGGTCTCGAACCTACAATGAGCAGTTCTTC
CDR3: CASRSGSRTYNEQFF

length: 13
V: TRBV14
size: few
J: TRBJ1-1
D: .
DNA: TGTGCCAGCAGCCGCGCAATGAACACTGAAGCTTTCTTT
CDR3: CASSRAMNTEAFF